This T cell receptor (beta chain) originates from a study of cytomegalovirus exposure and HLA in healthy donors. Study-level points and caveats: Indistinguishability led to the exclusion of some V segments, TRBV6-2 and TRBV6-3 included. Later examination showed HLA-associated TCR beta chains had greater clonal expansion than equally common others.

Losses at the gene ends were 2 bases for V and 3 bases for J; bases not matched to a gene: 5. CDR3 length: 14 residues. Looked up from germline, CDR1 is SGHRS and CDR2 is YFSETQ. Researchers ran the PCR with 60 Vbeta and 13 Jbeta primers. TCRdb keeps only in-frame clones here, not all; method: immunoSEQ multiplex PCR. The repertoire includes approximately 120,000 clones, 74% of them detected once, and around 4.2% sits in the top ten. About this clone: Its antigen remains unknown.

This receptor was taken from a woman in her fifties or sixties in good health and CMV-seropositive. The V gene is TRBV5-1, the J gene TRBJ2-7; TRBD2 matches 7 bases. The specimen was PBMCs. The CDR3 DNA reads TGCGCCAGCAGCTTAAGTCTAGCGGACTACGAGCAGTACTTC. Translation gives CASSLSLADYEQYF. Supplemented by reference TRBV5-1 and TRBJ2-7, the full variable domain reads KAGVTQTPRYLIKTRGQQVTLSCSPISGHRSVSWYQQTPGQGLQFLFEYFSETQRNKGNFPGRFSGRQFSNSRSEMNVSTLELGDSALYLCASSLSLADYEQYFGPGTRLTVT.